This T cell receptor (beta chain) stems from a study of T cell responses to AZD1222 COVID-19 vaccine. Profiled with immunoSEQ multiplex PCR; TCRdb holds only in-frame clones, not every one. The sample contains about 81,000 clones, around 85% of which appear only once. Study findings and constraints: Repertoire collection took place solely once the T cell response had peaked. The sample set comprised mostly white British donors with more females, and clonal diversity was possibly underestimated.

On this clone: What it recognizes is unknown.

V was pared by 3 bases and J by 13 bases, with 7 bases of the junction left unmatched. The CDR3 spans 11 residues. Germline CDR1 reads DFQATT; CDR2 reads SNEGSKA (reference sequence). V gene TRBV20-1 combines with J gene TRBJ2-7; 9 nucleotides match TRBD1. The TCR originated in an adult who received the AZD1222 COVID-19 vaccine. Sequenced material: peripheral blood, taken 28 days after the second AZD1222 dose. The CDR3 region has the DNA TGCAGTGCTAGTTTGGGGACAGGGTTCTACTTC. Protein: CSASLGTGFYF.